This entry lists 10 T cell receptor beta chains sequenced from one sample in a study of T cell responses to AZD1222 COVID-19 vaccine. Measured with immunoSEQ multiplex PCR; TCRdb has only the in-frame clones, and not every one. The sample carries roughly 140,000 clones, about nine tenths recorded once. Sequenced here: peripheral blood, sampled on day 0 of AZD1222 vaccination. The source is an adult in good health.

The chain is built from TRBV6-6 and TRBJ1-5; D gene uncertain. Germline CDR1 is MNHNY and CDR2 is SVGAGI (reference sequence). The CDR3 is made up of 14 amino acids. V was trimmed by 5 bases and J by 3 bases, leaving 11 bases between them. CDR3 nucleotide sequence: TGTGCCAGCAGTATTTCGCAGTTCAATCAGCCCCAGCATTTT. Its translation: CASSISQFNQPQHF.

This chain uses TRBV3-1 (or the pseudogene TRBV3-2) with TRBJ1-1; D gene unclear. V was trimmed by 3 bases and J by 1 base, leaving 3 bases between them. The CDR3 has 12 residues. Germline-derived CDR1 and CDR2 are LGHDT and YNNKEL (reference sequence). CDR3 protein: CASSHTNTEAFF. The CDR3 DNA reads as TGTGCCAGCAGCCACACGAACACTGAAGCTTTCTTT.

V is TRBV5-4 and J is TRBJ2-7; D ambiguous. The CDR3 totals 13 residues. Deletions cut 2 bases from V and 3 bases from J, with 9 bases between. Looked up from germline, CDR1 is SGHNT and CDR2 is YYREEE (reference sequence). The CDR3 DNA reads as TGTGCCAGCAGCTTAGGCAGATACTACGAGCAGTACTTC. Translated, it gives CASSLGRYYEQYF.

The rearrangement uses TRBV6-5 and TRBJ1-4; no clear D. The germline V gene has CDR1 MNHEY and CDR2 SVGAGI. CDR3 length: 15 amino acids. V lost 7 bases to trimming and J lost 1 base, with 13 bases between them. The CDR3 loop reads CASTWSGGTNEKLFF. DNA of the CDR3: TGTGCCAGCACGTGGTCCGGAGGAACTAATGAAAAACTGTTTTTT.

This chain uses TRBV19 with TRBJ1-5; D possibly corresponds to TRBD1 (5 bases). CDR1 is LNHDA and CDR2 is SQIVND in the germline V gene (reference sequence). This CDR3 has 16 amino acids. V shed 7 bases and J shed 0 bases, with 16 bases lying between them. CDR3 sequence (DNA): TGTGCCAGTACCGGCCGAGAGGGGCATAGCAATCAGCCCCAGCATTTT. This translates into CASTGREGHSNQPQHF.

The chain couples TRBV5-1 to TRBJ1-1; D is ambiguous. The CDR3 length is 14 residues. Trimming pared 4 bases from V and 1 base from J, leaving 11 bases between. Germline V lookup: CDR1 SGHRS, CDR2 YFSETQ. CDR3 residues: CASSRTSENTEAFF. The CDR3 DNA follows: TGCGCCAGCAGCCGGACCTCAGAGAACACTGAAGCTTTCTTT.

V and J are TRBV14 and TRBJ2-7; no reliable D call. Trimming removed 3 bases at V and 1 base at J, with 4 bases between. This CDR3 has 12 amino acids. Germline V lookup: CDR1 SGHDN, CDR2 FVKESK. CDR3 coding DNA: TGTGCCAGCAGCCAGGGTTCCTACGAGCAGTACTTC. Its protein is CASSQGSYEQYF.

V is TRBV12-3 or TRBV12-4 and J is TRBJ1-1; 8 bases map to TRBD1. With 6 bases clipped from V and 7 bases from J, the junction kept 7 bases outside the gene matches. The CDR3 has 13 residues. The CDR3 reads CASSPLTGGEAFF. The CDR3 DNA sequence: TGTGCCAGCAGCCCTCTTACAGGGGGTGAAGCTTTCTTT.

This chain uses TRBV11-3 with TRBJ2-3; no firm D call. The CDR3 is made up of 13 amino acids. The germline V gene encodes CDR1 SGHNT and CDR2 YENEEA. Trimming left V 5 bases short and J 3 bases short, with 9 bases between. The chain's CDR3 is CASSRTMTDTQYF. CDR3 bases: TGTGCCAGCAGCCGGACCATGACAGATACGCAGTATTTT. Full variable domain (remainder filled in from reference TRBV11-3 and TRBJ2-3): EAGVVQSPRYKIIEKKQPVAFWCNPISGHNTLYWYLQNLGQGPELLIRYENEEAVDDSQLPKDRFSAERLKGVDSTLKIQPAELGDSAVYLCASSRTMTDTQYFGPGTRLTVL.

The rearrangement uses TRBV5-1 and TRBJ2-1; TRBD2 matches 7 bases. The ends lost 7 bases at V and 15 bases at J; junction bases unmatched: 22. Germline loops: CDR1 SGHRS, CDR2 YFSETQ. The CDR3 is made up of 15 amino acids. The CDR3 loop reads CASSSLREGGARWFF. CDR3 coding DNA: TGCGCCAGCTCGTCGTTAAGGGAGGGAGGAGCTCGATGGTTCTTC.